This T cell receptor (beta chain) was sequenced for a study of chemoradiotherapy in HPV16-positive cancers. Study as a whole: A couple of HPV16-positive patients' cells yielded candidate HPV-specific clones and common motifs.

V gave up 0 bases and J gave up 4 bases, with 8 bases separating them. Germline V gives CDR1 SGHTA, CDR2 FQGTGA. This CDR3 contains 14 residues. Turning to this clone: Its cognate antigen is unknown.

Only in-frame clones appear in the TCRdb table, and some are missing; sequencing was by immunoSEQ multiplex PCR. The sample lists about 9,000 clones; about 88% were seen once. Overall study findings and caveats: Functional assays defining HPV-specific T cells used only a couple of HPV16-positive patients. Non-HPV-specific T cells did not expand in tumors during treatment, whereas candidate HPV-specific clones and E7-related motifs did.

This clonotype originated in a human donor with HPV-associated anogenital cancer. Material: tumor tissue, obtained from a patient who underwent chemoradiotherapy. The chain joins TRBV7-3 to TRBJ2-3; no clear D gene. CDR3 region: CASSLTGISDTQYF. The CDR3 region has the DNA TGTGCCAGCAGCTTAACTGGGATCTCAGATACGCAGTATTTT.